This T cell receptor (beta chain) was sequenced during a study of cytomegalovirus exposure and HLA in healthy donors (dated by TCRdb to 2017 to 2019). For the study in its entirety: In an earlier analysis of several hundred of the donors, 250 to 350 Gb of sequence data and 100 million or so unique TCR beta sequences from about 179 million T cells were reported. Roughly 300 gigabases of sequencing data and 70 million to 95 million unique TCR sequences made up an early release that covered approximately 700 HLA-typed donors. Of the roughly 400 genotyped donors, approximately 82% fell in the genetic ancestry cluster associated with self-reported Caucasian donors. The aim of the study was to test whether cataloging public T cell receptors could identify signatures of past pathogen exposure. The study used immunosequencing to profile the T cell repertoires of around 600 subjects and linked those repertoires to cytomegalovirus serostatus. Along with the approximately 620-subject first cohort, a separate validation cohort of more than 90 different subjects was used. To predict cytomegalovirus infection status, the study brought together high-throughput TCR immunosequencing, statistical association of individual TCRs with disease status, and machine learning. A later analysis re-analyzed previously published TCR beta repertoires from several hundred donors and added high-resolution HLA genotyping to study TCR occurrence patterns. Rather than drawing on any new phenotypic data, the later analysis identified candidate immune exposures from TCR beta sequences and the way those sequences occurred across donors. An earlier analysis of about 600 of the donors used high-throughput TCR beta sequencing to judge whether each TCR beta V gene segment behaved as functional or pseudogenic. Donor age, sex, ethnicity and CMV serostatus were collected together with the repertoire data. Genome-wide SNP genotypes for about three fifths of the roughly 670 donors were used in a later genetic analysis, which treated that subset as a discovery cohort. Every repertoire in the discovery cohort had been generated on one and the same sequencing platform. HLA typing covered class I and class II loci at four-digit resolution. Typing coverage differed by locus: A, B, C, DRB1 and DQB1 were typed in about 629-640 donors, DQA1 in 522, DPA1 in around 610, and DPB1 in just under 490. Four or five DR-DQ haplotypes were handled as single units for association and clustering because linkage in the cohort was strong. On average, roughly 250,000 unique TCR beta nucleotide sequences were sequenced per donor among several hundred genotyped donors of the cohort, with roughly 19% of those sequences being non-productive.

Library creation used the immunoSEQ multiplex PCR assay. A mixture of 60 forward primers for TCR Vbeta segments and 13 reverse primers for TCR Jbeta segments was used in the multiplex PCR. The CDR3 region of rearranged TCR beta genes was amplified from genomic DNA by a multiplex PCR assay. The Illumina HiSeq System was used to sequence the amplified TCR beta libraries as 87-base-pair reads. On the authors' methods: Across the roughly 640 repertoires, a later analysis counted roughly 77 million unique TCR beta chains, roughly 11 million of which were shared by at least two donors. To remove PCR and sequencing errors, raw reads were error-corrected and collapsed into unique sequences using a nearest-neighbor algorithm that merged closely related sequences. To assign V, D and J gene segments, CDR3 sequences were aligned to IMGT reference sequences. For a sequence to be retained, at least a six-nucleotide match to both a V gene segment and a J gene segment was required. A rearrangement was called productive if the CDR3 had no stop codons and remained in frame with V and J, and every other rearrangement was called non-productive. Following IMGT convention, CDR3 was defined as the stretch from the second conserved V-encoded cysteine up to the conserved J-encoded phenylalanine. Sequences without an unambiguous match to a single V gene segment were excluded from the earlier analysis of about 630 of the donors. In an earlier analysis of a few hundred of the donors, V segments were called functional above 56.7% productive rearrangements and were called segregating when the between-donor standard deviation exceeded 5%. A statistical classification framework was built to diagnose cytomegalovirus status from the catalog of TCR beta chain sequences. In a later analysis, TCR nucleotide sequences were compared against IMGT/GENE-DB human TR gene sequences so that V and J genes could be assigned. A later analysis assigned CDR3 sequences and most-parsimonious VDJ recombination scenarios with the TCRdist pipeline. In a later analysis, each TCR beta chain was defined by its CDR3 amino acid sequence together with its V-gene family, and reads lacking a unique V-gene family were excluded. To address suspected cross-contamination and a sequencing artifact, a later analysis removed 592 highly shared, low-generation-probability nucleotide sequences. In a later analysis, a clonal expansion index for each public chain was calculated from normalized within-repertoire ranks of inferred template counts. Generation probabilities in a later analysis came from a VDJ recombination model fitted to out-of-frame rearrangements, and those results were checked against IGoR. In a later analysis, TCR-TCR, TCR-HLA and TCR-CMV co-occurrence was scored with hypergeometric tests, and a repertoire-size bias correction was applied to TCR pairs. False discovery rates were estimated in a later analysis by permuting HLA or CMV assignments 20 times. In a later analysis, co-occurring TCRs were grouped with DBSCAN, and TCRdist sequence similarity was added when clustering was performed within HLA-allele-positive subsets. For co-occurrence clustering, repertoires with fewer than 30,000 or more than 120,000 public chains were excluded, along with 5 or 6 repertoires with anomalous nucleotide sharing. Not all clones reach the TCRdb copy of this immuneACCESS table, which keeps in-frame sequences only. Checked studies attribute under half of the gap to unresolved V genes and leave the rest unexplained. The V and J calls and clone size are taken from that table; D and trimming were inferred from the DNA. This sample comprises 100,000 to 150,000 clones, around four fifths of them detected only once. The ten top clones hold about a tenth of the sample.

This clone has only a few counts. Its recognized antigen is unknown. One base away there is no much larger clone; base qualities are not given. The cohort consisted of 600 to 700 healthy bone marrow donors. All cohort members were sampled while nominally healthy, although unrecorded immune exposures were likely present. The donor was CMV seropositive and was included in the group of 250 to 350 seropositive cohort members. A peripheral blood sample was collected from each donor, and TCR beta sequencing was performed on peripheral blood mononuclear cells. Genomic DNA was extracted from the blood cell samples with the Qiagen DNeasy Blood Extraction Kit. The study at large found these results: A later analysis found that TCR association rates varied across HLA loci, with DRB1 alleles showing the most associated TCRs and HLA-C alleles the fewest. Seventeen rarely observed V segments, including chromosome 9 orphons, were excluded from the earlier analysis of several hundred of the donors because counts were too low. At a false discovery rate of 0.05, a later analysis linked fewer than 20,000 TCR beta sequences to specific HLA alleles. Presence/absence analyses assumed roughly uniform sequencing depth across donors, an assumption that may not hold. A few of the identified cytomegalovirus-associated TCR beta chains were confirmed in vitro to be specific for cytomegalovirus antigens. According to the authors, the approach could potentially be generalized to other disease states and immunological phenotypes. Immune exposure information for the cohort was limited to CMV serostatus. According to a later genetic analysis, donors in an Asian-associated ancestry cluster had fewer N-insertions in productive TCRs than the roughly 700-donor mean. Several of the top co-occurrence clusters appeared to be linked to parvovirus B19, influenza, CMV and Epstein-Barr virus, according to a later analysis. The study listed approximately 150 TCR beta chains as associated with cytomegalovirus. A later genetic analysis associated a missense DCLRE1C variant with V-gene and J-gene trimming of TCR beta chains, and an independent cohort replicated the association. The cohort was sequenced for TCR beta chains only, and without alpha or paired-chain data the features that could be detected were limited. HLA typing was unavailable for some donors at each locus, so association tests used only the typed subset. The classifier was reported to diagnose cytomegalovirus status with high specificity and sensitivity in both the original and validation cohorts. Correlated functional status among segregating V segments might be attributable to linkage disequilibrium, but an unknown experimental factor could not be ruled out. An earlier analysis of roughly 570 of the donors showed that most TCR beta V segments appeared in productive rearrangements either about 87% or about 30% of the time, which broadly matched IMGT annotations. Compared with equally common non-associated chains, HLA-associated TCR beta chains in a later analysis were more clonally expanded and had lower generation probabilities. Assigning TCR associations to individual alleles was difficult when HLA alleles, especially DR and DQ, strongly co-occurred. Most CMV-associated TCR beta chains appeared to be HLA-restricted in a later analysis, and the HLA associations seemed to be driven largely by CMV exposure. A cluster of highly shared sequence variants was judged likely to be a technical artifact of the sequencing pipeline. Most TCR sequences were observed very rarely across donors, whereas some public TCRs were present in many individuals. Some IMGT-functional V segments, including TRBV6-2 and TRBV6-3, could not be distinguished by the 87-base-pair reads and were therefore excluded. A further reported finding was that TCR beta sequences accurately predicted the HLA-A and HLA-B alleles for most subjects in the first cohort.

The CDR1 and CDR2 encoded by the germline V gene (reference sequence) are SGHKS and YYEKEE. The CDR3 starts with the cysteine, ends with the phenylalanine, and has 17 residues. Only CDR3 DNA is held: 51 bases, read in frame from base 1. Trimming leaves V shorter by 2 bases and J shorter by 4 bases, with the junction holding 9 bases beyond the gene matches. The source material was PBMCs. This sequence was found in a young man in good health and CMV-seropositive. The V gene is TRBV5-5 and the J gene is TRBJ2-2; TRBD2 matches 9 bases in the middle. The CDR3 reads as follows: CASSLAGGHFFTGELFF. In nucleotides, the sequence is TGTGCCAGCAGCTTAGCGGGAGGCCACTTTTTCACCGGGGAGCTGTTTTTT. With the rest looked up from the reference TRBV5-5 and TRBJ2-2 genes rather than sequenced, the full variable domain is DAGVTQSPTHLIKTRGQQVTLRCSPISGHKSVSWYQQVLGQGPQFIFQYYEKEERGRGNFPDRFSARQFPNYSSELNVNALLLGDSALYLCASSLAGGHFFTGELFFGEGSRLTVL.